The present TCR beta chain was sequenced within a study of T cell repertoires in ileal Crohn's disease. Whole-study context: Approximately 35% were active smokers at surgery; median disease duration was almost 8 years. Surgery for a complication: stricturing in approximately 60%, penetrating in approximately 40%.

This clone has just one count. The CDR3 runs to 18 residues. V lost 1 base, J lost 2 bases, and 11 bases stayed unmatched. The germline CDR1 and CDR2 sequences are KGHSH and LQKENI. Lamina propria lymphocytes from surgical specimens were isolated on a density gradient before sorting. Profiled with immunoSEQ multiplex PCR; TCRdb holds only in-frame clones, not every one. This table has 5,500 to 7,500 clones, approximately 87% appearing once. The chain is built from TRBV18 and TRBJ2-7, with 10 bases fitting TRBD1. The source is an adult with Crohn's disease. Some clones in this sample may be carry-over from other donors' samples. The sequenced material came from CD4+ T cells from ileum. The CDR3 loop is CASSPQRRPGTGAYEQYF. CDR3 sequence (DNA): TGTGCCAGCTCACCACAGAGGCGACCCGGGACAGGGGCCTACGAGCAGTACTTC.